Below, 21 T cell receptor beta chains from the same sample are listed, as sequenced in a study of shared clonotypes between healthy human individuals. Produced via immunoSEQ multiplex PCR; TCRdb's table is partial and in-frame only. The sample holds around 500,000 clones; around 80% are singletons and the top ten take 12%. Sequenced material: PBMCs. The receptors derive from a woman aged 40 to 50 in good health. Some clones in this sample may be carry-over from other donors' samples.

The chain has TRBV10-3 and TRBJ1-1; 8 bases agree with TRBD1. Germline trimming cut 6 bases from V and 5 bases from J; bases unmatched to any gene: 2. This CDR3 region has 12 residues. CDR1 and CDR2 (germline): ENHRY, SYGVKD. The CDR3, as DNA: TGTGCCATCAGACAGGGGGAAACTGAAGCTTTCTTT. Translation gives CAIRQGETEAFF.

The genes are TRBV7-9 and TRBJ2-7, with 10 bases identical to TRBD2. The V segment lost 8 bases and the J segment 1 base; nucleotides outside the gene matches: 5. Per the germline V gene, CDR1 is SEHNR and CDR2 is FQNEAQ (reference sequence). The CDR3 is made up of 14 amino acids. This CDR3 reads CASAGTSESYEQYF. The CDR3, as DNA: TGTGCCAGCGCCGGGACTAGCGAATCCTACGAGCAGTACTTC. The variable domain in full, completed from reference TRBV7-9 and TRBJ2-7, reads DTGVSQNPRHKITKRGQNVTFRCDPISEHNRLYWYRQTLGQGPEFLTYFQNEAQLEKSRLLSDRFSAERPKGSFSTLEIQRTEQGDSAMYLCASAGTSESYEQYFGPGTRLTVT.

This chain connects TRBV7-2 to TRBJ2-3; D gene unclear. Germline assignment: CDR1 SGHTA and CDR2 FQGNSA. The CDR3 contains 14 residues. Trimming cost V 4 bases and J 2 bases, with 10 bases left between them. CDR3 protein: CASSWGTSTDTQYF. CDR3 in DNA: TGTGCCAGCAGCTGGGGAACGTCCACAGATACGCAGTATTTT.

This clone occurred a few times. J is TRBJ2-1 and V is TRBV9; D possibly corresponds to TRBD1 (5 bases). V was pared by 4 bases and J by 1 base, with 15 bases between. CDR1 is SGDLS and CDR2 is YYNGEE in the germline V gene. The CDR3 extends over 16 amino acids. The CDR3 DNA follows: TGTGCCAGCAGCCCCCAGGGCGGCCTATCCTACAATGAGCAGTTCTTC. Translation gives CASSPQGGLSYNEQFF.

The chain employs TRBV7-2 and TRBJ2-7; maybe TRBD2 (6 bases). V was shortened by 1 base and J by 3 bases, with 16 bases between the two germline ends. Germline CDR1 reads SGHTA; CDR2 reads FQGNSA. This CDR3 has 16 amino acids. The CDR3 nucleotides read TGTGCCAGCAGCTTAGTAGCGGTAGCCGTATACTACGAGCAGTACTTC. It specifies CASSLVAVAVYYEQYF.

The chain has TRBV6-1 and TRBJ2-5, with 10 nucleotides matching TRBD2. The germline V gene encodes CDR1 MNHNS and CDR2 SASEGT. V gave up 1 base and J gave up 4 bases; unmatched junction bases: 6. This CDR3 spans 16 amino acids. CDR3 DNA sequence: TGTGCCAGCAGTGAAGAAACTAGCGGGAAAGGAGAGACCCAGTACTTC. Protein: CASSEETSGKGETQYF.

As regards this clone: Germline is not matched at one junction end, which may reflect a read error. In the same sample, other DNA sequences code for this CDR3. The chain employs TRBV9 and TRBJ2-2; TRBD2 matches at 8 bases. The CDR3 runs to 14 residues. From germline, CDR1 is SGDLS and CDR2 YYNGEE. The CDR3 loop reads CASSVAGYTGELFF. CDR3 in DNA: TGTGCTAGCAGCGTAGCGGGGTACACCGGGGAGCTGTTTTTT.

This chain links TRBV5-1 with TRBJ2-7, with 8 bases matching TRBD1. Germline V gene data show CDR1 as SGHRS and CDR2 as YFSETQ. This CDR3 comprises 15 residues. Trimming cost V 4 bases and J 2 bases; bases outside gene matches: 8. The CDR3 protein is CASSTGQGSPYEQYF. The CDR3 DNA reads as TGCGCCAGCAGCACCGGACAGGGATCGCCCTACGAGCAGTACTTC. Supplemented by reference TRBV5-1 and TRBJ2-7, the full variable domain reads KAGVTQTPRYLIKTRGQQVTLSCSPISGHRSVSWYQQTPGQGLQFLFEYFSETQRNKGNFPGRFSGRQFSNSRSEMNVSTLELGDSALYLCASSTGQGSPYEQYFGPGTRLTVT.

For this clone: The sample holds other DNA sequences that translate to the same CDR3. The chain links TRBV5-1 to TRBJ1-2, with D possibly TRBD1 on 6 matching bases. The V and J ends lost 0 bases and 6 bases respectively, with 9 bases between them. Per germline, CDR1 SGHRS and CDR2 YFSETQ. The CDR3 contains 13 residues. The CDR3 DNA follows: TGCGCCAGCAGCTTGGACAGGGTCGATGGCTACACCTTC. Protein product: CASSLDRVDGYTF.

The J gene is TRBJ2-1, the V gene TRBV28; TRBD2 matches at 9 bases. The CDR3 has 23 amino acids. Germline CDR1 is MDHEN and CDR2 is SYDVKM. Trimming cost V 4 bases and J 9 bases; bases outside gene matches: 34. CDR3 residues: CASSSRHGPREGQSDGHYGEQFF. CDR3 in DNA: TGTGCCAGCAGTTCCCGACATGGTCCGCGGGAGGGCCAAAGTGACGGGCACTATGGTGAGCAGTTCTTC.

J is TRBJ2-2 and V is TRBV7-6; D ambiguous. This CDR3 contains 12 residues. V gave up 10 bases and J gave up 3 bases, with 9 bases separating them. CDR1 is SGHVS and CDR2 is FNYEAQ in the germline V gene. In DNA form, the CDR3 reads TGTGCCATCGATGTATACACCGGGGAGCTGTTTTTT. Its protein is CAIDVYTGELFF.

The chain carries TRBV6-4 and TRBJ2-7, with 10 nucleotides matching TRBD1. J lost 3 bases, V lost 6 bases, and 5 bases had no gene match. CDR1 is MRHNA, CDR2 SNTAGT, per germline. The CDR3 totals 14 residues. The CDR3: CASSVDRGHYEQYF. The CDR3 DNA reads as TGTGCCAGCAGCGTAGACAGGGGGCACTACGAGCAGTACTTC.

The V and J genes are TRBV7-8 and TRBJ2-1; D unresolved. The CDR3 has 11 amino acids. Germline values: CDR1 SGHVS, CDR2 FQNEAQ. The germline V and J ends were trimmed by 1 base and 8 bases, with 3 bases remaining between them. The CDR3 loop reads CASSLVDEQFF. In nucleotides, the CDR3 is TGTGCCAGCAGCTTAGTGGATGAGCAGTTCTTC.

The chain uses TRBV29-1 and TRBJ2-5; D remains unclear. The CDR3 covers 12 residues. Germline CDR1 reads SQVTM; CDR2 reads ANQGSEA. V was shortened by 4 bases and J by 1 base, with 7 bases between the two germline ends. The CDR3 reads CSVGELQETQYF. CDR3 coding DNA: TGCAGCGTTGGAGAGCTCCAAGAGACCCAGTACTTC.

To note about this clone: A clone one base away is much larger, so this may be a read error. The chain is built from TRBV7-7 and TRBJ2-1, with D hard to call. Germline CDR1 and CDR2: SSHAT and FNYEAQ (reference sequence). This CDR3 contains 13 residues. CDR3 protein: CTSSLESSSNQFF. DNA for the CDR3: TGTACCAGCAGCTTAGAGTCGTCCTCGAACCAGTTCTTC.

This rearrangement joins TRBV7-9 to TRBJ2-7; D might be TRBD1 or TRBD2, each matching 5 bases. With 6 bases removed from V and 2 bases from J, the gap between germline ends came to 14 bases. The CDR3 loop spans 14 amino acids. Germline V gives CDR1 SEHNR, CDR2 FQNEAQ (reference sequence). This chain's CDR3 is CASRRGDSPYEQYF. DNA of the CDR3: TGTGCCAGCAGGAGGGGCGACAGCCCCTACGAGCAGTACTTC.

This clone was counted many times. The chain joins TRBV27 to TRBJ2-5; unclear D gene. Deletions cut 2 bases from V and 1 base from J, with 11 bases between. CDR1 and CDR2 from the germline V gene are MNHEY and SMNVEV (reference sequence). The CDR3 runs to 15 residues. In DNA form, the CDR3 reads TGTGCCAGCAGTTTAGCTAGTTTCCCCCAAGAGACCCAGTACTTC. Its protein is CASSLASFPQETQYF.

Here the CDR3 reads CASSQEPYQPQHF. CDR3 DNA sequence: TGCGCCAGCAGCCAAGAGCCCTATCAGCCCCAGCATTTT. This chain links TRBV4-1 with TRBJ1-5; no definite D call. The germline CDR1 and CDR2 sequences are MGHRA and YSYEKL. Trimming left V 0 bases short and J 5 bases short, with 5 bases between. The CDR3 loop spans 13 amino acids.

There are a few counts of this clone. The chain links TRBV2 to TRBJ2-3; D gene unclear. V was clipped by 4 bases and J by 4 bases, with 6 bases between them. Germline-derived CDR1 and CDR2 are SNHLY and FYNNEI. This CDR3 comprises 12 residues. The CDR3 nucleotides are TGTGCCAGCAGTGGCATAGCAGATACGCAGTATTTT. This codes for CASSGIADTQYF. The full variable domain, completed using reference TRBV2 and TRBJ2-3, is EPEVTQTPSHQVTQMGQEVILRCVPISNHLYFYWYRQILGQKVEFLVSFYNNEISEKSEIFDDQFSVERPDGSNFTLKIRSTKLEDSAMYFCASSGIADTQYFGPGTRLTVL.

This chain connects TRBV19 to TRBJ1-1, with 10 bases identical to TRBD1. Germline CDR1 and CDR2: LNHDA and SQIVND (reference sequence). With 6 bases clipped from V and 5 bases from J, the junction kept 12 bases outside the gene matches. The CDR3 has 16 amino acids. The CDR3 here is CASRNLGGQGVTEAFF. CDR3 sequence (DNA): TGTGCCAGTAGAAACTTGGGAGGACAGGGGGTAACTGAAGCTTTCTTT.

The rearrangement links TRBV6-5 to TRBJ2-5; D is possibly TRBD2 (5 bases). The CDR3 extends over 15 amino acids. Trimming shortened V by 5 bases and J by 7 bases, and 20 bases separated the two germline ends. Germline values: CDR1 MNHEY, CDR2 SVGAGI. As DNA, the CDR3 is TGTGCCAGCAGTCCCCGATCGCTAAGAAGCGGGACCCAGTACTTC. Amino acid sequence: CASSPRSLRSGTQYF.